This is a list of T cell receptor beta chains from one sample in a study of blood T cell repertoires in COVID-19. Assay: immunoSEQ multiplex PCR; the TCRdb copy retains only in-frame clones and omits some. The sample lists 250,000 to 300,000 clones, about 86% occurring once. Sequenced: peripheral blood. These receptors were taken from a young man with active or convalescent COVID-19. CDR3s include the opening cysteine and the closing phenylalanine or tryptophan. D genes are given only for firm matches. Some rows mark clone size as missing; the rest say once, few, many or name a class of expanded clone.

>NA|TRBJ2-6|TRBV3-1/TRBV3-2|NA
CASSQGQPGANVLTF
TGTGCCAGCAGCCAAGGACAACCTGGGGCCAACGTCCTGACTTTC
>NA|TRBJ2-2|TRBV4-1|once
CASSQEWGDTGELFF
TGCGCCAGCAGTCAAGAGTGGGGGGACACCGGGGAGCTGTTTTTT
>TRBD2|TRBJ2-5|TRBV9|NA
CASSVFSGGLRETQYF
TGTGCCAGCAGCGTCTTCAGCGGGGGTCTACGAGAGACCCAGTACTTC
>NA|TRBJ1-1|TRBV7-6|few
CASNKLNTEAFF
TGTGCCAGCAACAAATTGAACACTGAAGCTTTCTTT
>TRBD1|TRBJ1-4|TRBV28|NA
CASSRQGRREKLFF
TGTGCCAGCAGTCGACAGGGGAGGAGAGAAAAACTGTTTTTT
>TRBD1|TRBJ2-7|TRBV4-3|NA
CASSQAQGQGYEQYF
TGCGCCAGCAGCCAGGCTCAGGGACAGGGGTACGAGCAGTACTTC
>TRBD2|TRBJ2-7|TRBV4-1|NA
CASSQTIGGTTSYEQYF
TGCGCCAGCAGCCAGACGATCGGGGGGACTACCTCCTACGAGCAGTACTTC
>NA|TRBJ2-2|TRBV11-2|NA
CASSRSTPSTGELFF
TGTGCCAGCAGCCGGTCGACTCCAAGTACCGGGGAGCTGTTTTTT
>TRBD1|TRBJ1-5|TRBV19|few
CASRTGVDQPQHF
TGTGCCAGTAGGACAGGGGTCGATCAGCCCCAGCATTTT
>TRBD2|TRBJ2-1|TRBV29-1|few
CSVEDLRGTSSYNEQFF
TGCAGCGTTGAAGATCTGAGGGGGACTAGCTCCTACAATGAGCAGTTCTTC
>TRBD1|TRBJ2-7|TRBV24-1|NA
CATSAGTGVLEQYF
TGTGCCACCAGTGCCGGGACAGGGGTTCTCGAGCAGTACTTC
>NA|TRBJ1-1|TRBV28|NA
CASSLSPYTEAFF
TGTGCCAGCAGTTTGTCCCCCTACACTGAAGCTTTCTTT
>TRBD2|TRBJ2-1|TRBV2|NA
CASRWGTSGRSSYNEQFF
TGTGCCAGCAGATGGGGGACTAGCGGGAGAAGCTCCTACAATGAGCAGTTCTTC
>TRBD1|TRBJ1-2|TRBV30|NA
CAWSPGQLTGYTF
TGTGCCTGGAGTCCGGGACAGTTAACTGGCTACACCTTC
>TRBD2|TRBJ2-3|TRBV19|NA
CASSAQYSGSTTDTQYF
TGTGCCAGTAGTGCGCAGTATAGCGGGAGTACCACAGATACGCAGTATTTT
>TRBD1|TRBJ1-2|TRBV6-5|NA
CASSYSGQGGYGYTF
TGTGCCAGCAGTTATTCGGGACAGGGTGGTTATGGCTACACCTTC
>NA|TRBJ1-2|TRBV6-6|NA
CASSYSRGLYGYTF
TGTGCCAGCAGTTACTCCAGGGGCCTATATGGCTACACCTTC
>NA|TRBJ2-1|TRBV5-4|NA
CASSWVRGGANIYNEQFF
TGTGCCAGCAGCTGGGTGAGGGGCGGGGCGAATATATACAATGAGCAGTTCTTC
>NA|TRBJ1-2|TRBV6-5|NA
CASRAPGVRYGYTF
TGTGCCAGCAGGGCCCCAGGGGTCAGATATGGCTACACCTTC
>TRBD1|TRBJ2-7|TRBV30|NA
CAWSQGTGDEQYF
TGTGCCTGGAGCCAGGGGACAGGCGACGAGCAGTACTTC
>NA|TRBJ2-1|TRBV5-5|NA
CASSLNRAQGNEQFF
TGTGCCAGCAGCTTGAACAGGGCGCAGGGCAATGAGCAGTTCTTC
>NA|TRBJ1-2|TRBV28|NA
CASSLGARVHGYTF
TGTGCCAGCAGTTTAGGGGCCAGGGTCCATGGCTACACCTTC
>NA|TRBJ2-5|TRBV9|NA
CASSVAAGSETQYF
TGTGCCAGCAGCGTAGCTGCGGGATCGGAGACCCAGTACTTC
>NA|TRBJ2-7|TRBV9|NA
CASSVDGGVNYEQYF
TGTGCCAGCAGCGTAGATGGCGGGGTAAACTACGAGCAGTACTTC
>NA|TRBJ1-6|TRBV5-8|NA
CASSLLQSSPLHF
TGTGCCAGCAGCCTCCTCCAGTCCTCACCCCTCCACTTT
>TRBD2|TRBJ2-1|TRBV11-2|NA
CASSLFMRESTYNEQFF
TGTGCCAGCAGCTTATTCATGCGGGAGTCTACCTACAATGAGCAGTTCTTC
>NA|TRBJ1-5|TRBV5-8|few
CASSLRGQPQHF
TGTGCCAGCAGCCTCAGGGGTCAGCCCCAGCATTTT